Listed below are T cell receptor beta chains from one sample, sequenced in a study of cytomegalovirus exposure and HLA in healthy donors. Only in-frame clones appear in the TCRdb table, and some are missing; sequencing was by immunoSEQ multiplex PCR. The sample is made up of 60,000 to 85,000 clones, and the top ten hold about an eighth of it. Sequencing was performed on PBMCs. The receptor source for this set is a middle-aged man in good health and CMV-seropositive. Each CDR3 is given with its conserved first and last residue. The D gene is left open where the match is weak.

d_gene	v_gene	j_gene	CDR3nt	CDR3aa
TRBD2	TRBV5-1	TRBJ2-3	TGCGCCAGCTCCCCTCGAGGCGGGAGAGCAGATACGCAGTATTTT	CASSPRGGRADTQYF
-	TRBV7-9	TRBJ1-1	TGTGCCAGCAGTTTTAAAGGGGGTAGCCCCACTGAAGCTTTCTTT	CASSFKGGSPTEAFF
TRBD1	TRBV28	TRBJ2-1	TGTGCCAGCAGGACAGGGAAAGAGCAGTTCTTC	CASRTGKEQFF
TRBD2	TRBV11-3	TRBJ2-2	TGTGCCAGCGCCGCCGGACGGGGGGTGAACACCGGGGAGCTGTTTTTT	CASAAGRGVNTGELFF
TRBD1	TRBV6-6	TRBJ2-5	TGTGCCAGCTTACAACAGGGACAGGGGAAGGAGACCCAGTACTTC	CASLQQGQGKETQYF
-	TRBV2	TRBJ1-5	TGTGCCAGCAGTTTTCGCCAGGGGTATAGCAATCAGCCCCAGCATTTT	CASSFRQGYSNQPQHF
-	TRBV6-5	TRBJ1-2	TGTGCCAGCACAGAGAGAGGCTATGGCTACACCTTC	CASTERGYGYTF
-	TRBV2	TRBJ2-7	TGTGCCAGCAGGGTAGCTCCTGGCGAGCAGTACTTC	CASRVAPGEQYF
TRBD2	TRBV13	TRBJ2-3	TGTGCCAGCAGCCGCATAACTAGCGGGAGAACAGATACGCAGTATTTT	CASSRITSGRTDTQYF
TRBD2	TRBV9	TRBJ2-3	TGTGCCAGCAGCGAGGGACTAGAAAGGACAGATACGCAGTATTTT	CASSEGLERTDTQYF
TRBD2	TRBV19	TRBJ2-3	TGTGTTCGCAGCAAGTTGGAGGGTCTAGCGGTTAGCACAGATACGCAGTATTTT	CVRSKLEGLAVSTDTQYF
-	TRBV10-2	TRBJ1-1	TGCGCCAGCAGGGGGGCCAACTACTGGCGGAACACTGAAGCTTTCTTT	CASRGANYWRNTEAFF
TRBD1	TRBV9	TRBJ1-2	TGTGCCAGCAGCGTTCCTACTTCTGCCGGGACAGGGTATGGCTACACCTTC	CASSVPTSAGTGYGYTF
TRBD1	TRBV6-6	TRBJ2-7	TGTGCCAGCAGTTATAGAGAGGGGGCGGACGAGCAGTACTTC	CASSYREGADEQYF
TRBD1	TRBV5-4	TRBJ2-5	TGTGCCAGCAGCTGGGACAGGGGGCCGGAGACCCAGTACTTC	CASSWDRGPETQYF
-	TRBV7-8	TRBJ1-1	TGTGCCAGCAGCTTCCCGGCGGACACTGAAGCTTTCTTT	CASSFPADTEAFF
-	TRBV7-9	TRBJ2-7	TGTGCCAGCAGCTTACTACGAGTAGAGCAGAGCGGCTCCTACGAGCAGTACTTC	CASSLLRVEQSGSYEQYF
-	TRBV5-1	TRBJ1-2	TGCGCCAGCAGCTCGAGTGGGACACCAGCTAACTATGGCTACACCTTC	CASSSSGTPANYGYTF
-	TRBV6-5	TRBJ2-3	TGTGCCAGCAGGCCTCGGGGGAGCACAGATACGCAGTATTTT	CASRPRGSTDTQYF
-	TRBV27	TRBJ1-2	TGTGCCAGCAGCATAGGAGTCAGCTATGGCTACACCTTC	CASSIGVSYGYTF
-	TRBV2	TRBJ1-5	TGTGCCAGCGCGGGTACCTCTAGCAATCAGCCCCAGCATTTT	CASAGTSSNQPQHF
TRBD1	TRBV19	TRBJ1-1	TGTGCCAGTAGTATAGCTCAGGGGGCGGTATCTGGCACTGAAGCTTTCTTT	CASSIAQGAVSGTEAFF
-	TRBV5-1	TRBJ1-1	TGCGCCAGCAGGTTAACAGGGATGGCTGCCGACACTGAAGCTTTCTTT	CASRLTGMAADTEAFF
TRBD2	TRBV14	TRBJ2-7	TGTGCCAGCGGTATAGCGGGAGGCCTCAGCGAGCAGTACTTC	CASGIAGGLSEQYF
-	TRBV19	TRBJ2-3	TGTGCCAGTAGTTACCGGGATACGCAGTATTTT	CASSYRDTQYF
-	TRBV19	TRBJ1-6	TGTGCCAGTAGTATAGTAGGGACTTCGGATAATTCACCCCTCCACTTT	CASSIVGTSDNSPLHF
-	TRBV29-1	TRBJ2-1	TGCAGCGTTGGGGGCGGGACCTACAATGAGCAGTTCTTC	CSVGGGTYNEQFF
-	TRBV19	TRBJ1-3	TGTGCCAGTACGCCGGGTCACTACCAATCTGGAAACACCATATATTTT	CASTPGHYQSGNTIYF
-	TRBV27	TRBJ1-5	TGTGCCAGCACCTCGACAGGAGCATCGGTGGCCCAGCATTTT	CASTSTGASVAQHF
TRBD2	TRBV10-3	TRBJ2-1	TGTGCCATCAGTGACCGTAGCGGGGGCGACTCCTACAATGAGCAGTTCTTC	CAISDRSGGDSYNEQFF
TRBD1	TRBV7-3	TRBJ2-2	TGTGCCAGCAGCTTAGTGGGGACAGGGGTCAACACCGGGGAGCTGTTTTTT	CASSLVGTGVNTGELFF
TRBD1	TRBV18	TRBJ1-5	TGTGCCAGCTCACCTATGAGACAGGGATTAGCGGAGCAGCCCCAGCATTTT	CASSPMRQGLAEQPQHF
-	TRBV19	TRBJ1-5	TGTGCCAGTAGTCTACCACAGGGAAGAAGAGGCAATCAGCCCCAGCATTTT	CASSLPQGRRGNQPQHF
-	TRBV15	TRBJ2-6	TGTGCCACCAGCAGAGATCGAGCGTCCCCCGCCGGGGCCAACGTCCTGACTTTC	CATSRDRASPAGANVLTF
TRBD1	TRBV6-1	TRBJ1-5	TGTGCCAGCAGTGAGGACAGGAGCAATCAGCCCCAGCATTTT	CASSEDRSNQPQHF
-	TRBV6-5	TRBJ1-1	TGTGCCAGCAGACCCCTAGACAGACTGAACACTGAAGCTTTCTTT	CASRPLDRLNTEAFF
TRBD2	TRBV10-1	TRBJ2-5	TGCGCCAGCAGTGCTGTAGCGGGGGGACAAGAGACCCAGTACTTC	CASSAVAGGQETQYF
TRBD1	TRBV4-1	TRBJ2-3	TGCGCCAGCAGTTACGGACAGGGAGGTAGGACAGATACGCAGTATTTT	CASSYGQGGRTDTQYF
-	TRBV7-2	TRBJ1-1	TGTGCCAGCAGCCCGGGACGCATGGAGGGGAACACTGAAGCTTTCTTT	CASSPGRMEGNTEAFF
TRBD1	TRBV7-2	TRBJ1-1	TGTGCCAGCAGCTCGACAGGGAAGGAAGCTTTCTTT	CASSSTGKEAFF
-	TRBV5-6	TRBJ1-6	TGTGCCAGCAGCTTGGGGAGCTCCTATAATTCACCCCTCCACTTT	CASSLGSSYNSPLHF
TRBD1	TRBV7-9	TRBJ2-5	TGTGCCAGCAGCCCCCCCTTGGGGACAGGGGAAGAGACCCAGTACTTC	CASSPPLGTGEETQYF
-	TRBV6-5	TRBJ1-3	TGTGCCAGCAGGGCGGGGGGGACTGGAAACACCATATATTTT	CASRAGGTGNTIYF
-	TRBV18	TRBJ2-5	TGTGCCAGCTCACCCTTCGAGACCCAGTACTTC	CASSPFETQYF
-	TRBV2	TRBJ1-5	TGTGCCAGCAGTTACTTAATCTCAGGGCAGCCCCAGCATTTT	CASSYLISGQPQHF
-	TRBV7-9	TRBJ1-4	TGTGCCAGCAGCTTAAACGGTGCAACTAATGAAAAACTGTTTTTT	CASSLNGATNEKLFF